The 5 T cell receptor beta chains listed next were all sequenced from one sample in a study of T and B cells in COVID-19 patients. Each TRB amplification used about 220-500 ng of genomic DNA from blood. TRB rearrangements were amplified by multiplex PCR with BIOMED2 TRB-A/B primers. TCRdb itself ran the multiplex PCR reads through MiXCR, one entry per CDR3 protein. The sample lists more than 7,500 distinct CDR3 sequences, around 31% occurring once. The sample taken for sequencing was blood. The receptors come from a human donor with active COVID-19.

By share, this clonotype ranks as medium-sized. The gene calls are TRBV19 and TRBJ1-5, with D perhaps TRBD1 (6 bases). The ends were cut back, 5 bases at V and 4 bases at J, with 15 bases in the middle. Germline CDR1 reads LNHDA; CDR2 reads SQIVND (reference sequence). The CDR3 covers 15 residues. CDR3 sequence reads: CASSPHDRKNQPQHF. As DNA, the CDR3 is TGTGCCAGTAGTCCGCACGACAGGAAGAATCAGCCCCAGCATTTT.

V and J are TRBV15 and TRBJ1-2; 7 nucleotides match TRBD1. V was pared by 5 bases and J by 5 bases, with 5 bases of the junction left unmatched. This CDR3 has 13 amino acids. The V gene's germline CDR1 is LNHNV and CDR2 YYDKDF (reference sequence). CDR3 in DNA: TGTGCCACCAGCGCACAGGGGTCTTATGGCTACACCTTC. It codes for CATSAQGSYGYTF.

The chain combines TRBV7-4 with TRBJ2-1, with D perhaps TRBD2 (5 bases). Trimming took 4 bases from V and 8 from J, leaving 18 bases between them. This CDR3 has 15 amino acids. Germline V CDR1 and CDR2: SGHVT, SQSDAQ. CDR3 sequence: CASSSDYTPRDEQFF. The CDR3 region has the DNA TGTGCCAGCAGCTCTGACTACACACCTAGGGATGAGCAGTTCTTC.

The chain combines TRBV20-1 with TRBJ2-1; D may be TRBD2 (5 bases). Germline loops: CDR1 DFQATT, CDR2 SNEGSKA (reference sequence). The length of the CDR3 is 14 residues. The V and J ends lost 5 bases and 0 bases respectively, with 11 bases between them. CDR3 coding DNA: TGCAGTGCTCGGACTCCCAGCTCCTACAATGAGCAGTTCTTC. Its translation: CSARTPSSYNEQFF.

J is TRBJ2-1 and V is TRBV11-2; 12 nucleotides agree with TRBD2. After removal of 5 bases from V and 5 bases from J, the junction contained 1 base not matched to a gene. This CDR3 region has 14 residues. Germline CDR1 and CDR2: SGHAT and FQNNGV. The CDR3 loop is CASSLAGGNNEQFF. The DNA for the CDR3 is TGTGCCAGCAGCCTAGCGGGGGGGAACAATGAGCAGTTCTTC.